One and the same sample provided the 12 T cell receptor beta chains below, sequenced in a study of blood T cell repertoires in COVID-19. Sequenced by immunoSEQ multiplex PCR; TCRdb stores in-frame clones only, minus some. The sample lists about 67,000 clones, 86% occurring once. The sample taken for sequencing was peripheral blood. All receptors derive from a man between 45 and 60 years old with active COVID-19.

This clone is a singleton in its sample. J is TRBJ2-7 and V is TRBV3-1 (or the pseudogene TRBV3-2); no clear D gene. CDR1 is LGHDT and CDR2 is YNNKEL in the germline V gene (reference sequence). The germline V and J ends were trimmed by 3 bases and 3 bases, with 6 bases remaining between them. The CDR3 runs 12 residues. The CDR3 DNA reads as TGTGCCAGCAGCCACGGAGTCTACGAGCAGTACTTC. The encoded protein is CASSHGVYEQYF.

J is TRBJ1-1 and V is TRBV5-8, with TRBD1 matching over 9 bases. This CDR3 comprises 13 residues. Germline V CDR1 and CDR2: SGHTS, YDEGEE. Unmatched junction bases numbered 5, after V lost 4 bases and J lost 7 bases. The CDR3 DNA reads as TGTGCCAGCAGCCAGCTGGACAGGGGTGAAGCTTTCTTT. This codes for CASSQLDRGEAFF.

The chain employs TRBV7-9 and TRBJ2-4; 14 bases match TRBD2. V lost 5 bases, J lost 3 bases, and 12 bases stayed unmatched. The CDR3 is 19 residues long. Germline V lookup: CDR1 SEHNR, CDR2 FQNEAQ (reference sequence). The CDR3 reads CASSPTSTSGRADKNIQYF. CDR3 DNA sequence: TGTGCCAGCAGCCCGACTTCGACTAGCGGGAGGGCCGACAAAAACATTCAGTACTTC.

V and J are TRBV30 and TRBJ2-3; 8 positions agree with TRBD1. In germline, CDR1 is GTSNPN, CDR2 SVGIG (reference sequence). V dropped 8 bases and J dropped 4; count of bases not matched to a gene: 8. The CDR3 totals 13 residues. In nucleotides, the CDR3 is TGTGCCCGCAGGGGGCTCTCCCCAGATACGCAGTATTTT. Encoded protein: CARRGLSPDTQYF.

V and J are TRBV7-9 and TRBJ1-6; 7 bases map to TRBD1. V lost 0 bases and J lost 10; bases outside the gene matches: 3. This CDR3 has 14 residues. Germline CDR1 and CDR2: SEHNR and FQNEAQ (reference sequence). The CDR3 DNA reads TGTGCCAGCAGCTTAGCAGGGGGCCGGTCACCCCTCCACTTT. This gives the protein CASSLAGGRSPLHF.

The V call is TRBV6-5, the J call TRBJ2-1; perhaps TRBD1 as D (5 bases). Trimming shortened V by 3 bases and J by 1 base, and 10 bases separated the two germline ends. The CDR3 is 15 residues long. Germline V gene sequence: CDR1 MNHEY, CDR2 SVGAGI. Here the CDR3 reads CASSYPQGSYNEQFF. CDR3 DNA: TGTGCCAGCAGTTATCCCCAGGGATCCTACAATGAGCAGTTCTTC.

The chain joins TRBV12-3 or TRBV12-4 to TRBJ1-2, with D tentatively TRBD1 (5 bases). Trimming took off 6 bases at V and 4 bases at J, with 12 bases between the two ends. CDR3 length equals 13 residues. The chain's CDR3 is CASRPWGFYGYTF. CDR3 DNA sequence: TGTGCCAGCAGACCATGGGGCTTCTATGGCTACACCTTC.

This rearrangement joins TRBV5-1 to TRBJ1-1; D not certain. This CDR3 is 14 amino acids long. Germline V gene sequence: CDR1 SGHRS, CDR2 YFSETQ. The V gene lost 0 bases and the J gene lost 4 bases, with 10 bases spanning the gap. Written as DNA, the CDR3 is TGCGCCAGCAGCTTGGAACGGCGGTCCACTGAAGCTTTCTTT. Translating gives CASSLERRSTEAFF.

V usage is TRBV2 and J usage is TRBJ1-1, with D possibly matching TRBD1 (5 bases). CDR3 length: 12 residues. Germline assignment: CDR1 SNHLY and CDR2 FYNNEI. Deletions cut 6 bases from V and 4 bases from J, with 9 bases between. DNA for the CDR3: TGTGCCAGCAGGGAGGGGATCACTGAAGCTTTCTTT. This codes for CASREGITEAFF.

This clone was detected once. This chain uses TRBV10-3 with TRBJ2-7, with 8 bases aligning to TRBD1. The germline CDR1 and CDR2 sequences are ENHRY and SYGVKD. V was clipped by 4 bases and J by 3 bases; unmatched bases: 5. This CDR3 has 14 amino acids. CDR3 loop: CAISADRGGYEQYF. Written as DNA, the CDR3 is TGTGCCATCAGTGCAGACAGGGGTGGCTACGAGCAGTACTTC.

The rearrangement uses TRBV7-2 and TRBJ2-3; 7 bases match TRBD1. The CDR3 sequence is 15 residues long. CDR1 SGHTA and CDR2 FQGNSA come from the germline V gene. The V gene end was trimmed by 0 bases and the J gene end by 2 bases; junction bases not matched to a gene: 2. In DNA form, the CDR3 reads TGTGCCAGCAGCTTAGCCGACAGGGCCACAGATACGCAGTATTTT. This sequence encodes CASSLADRATDTQYF.

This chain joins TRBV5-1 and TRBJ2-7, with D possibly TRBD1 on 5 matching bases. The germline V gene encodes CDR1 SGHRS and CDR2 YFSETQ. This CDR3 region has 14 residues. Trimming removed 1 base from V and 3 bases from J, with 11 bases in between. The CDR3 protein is CASSLMGQGYEQYF. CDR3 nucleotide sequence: TGCGCCAGCAGCTTGATGGGGCAGGGCTACGAGCAGTACTTC.